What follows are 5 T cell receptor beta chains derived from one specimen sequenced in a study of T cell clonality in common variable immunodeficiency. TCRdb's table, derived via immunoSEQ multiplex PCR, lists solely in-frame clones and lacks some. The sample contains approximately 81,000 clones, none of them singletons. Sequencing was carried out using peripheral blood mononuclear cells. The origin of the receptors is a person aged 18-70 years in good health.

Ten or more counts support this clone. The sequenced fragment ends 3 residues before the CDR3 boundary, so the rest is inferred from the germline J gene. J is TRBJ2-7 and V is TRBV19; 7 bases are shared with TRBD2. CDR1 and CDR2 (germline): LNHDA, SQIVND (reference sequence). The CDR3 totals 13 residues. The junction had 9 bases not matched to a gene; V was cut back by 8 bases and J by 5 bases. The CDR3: CASRGRGSNEQYF. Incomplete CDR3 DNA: TGTGCCAGTCGTGGGAGGGGTTCCAACGAG.

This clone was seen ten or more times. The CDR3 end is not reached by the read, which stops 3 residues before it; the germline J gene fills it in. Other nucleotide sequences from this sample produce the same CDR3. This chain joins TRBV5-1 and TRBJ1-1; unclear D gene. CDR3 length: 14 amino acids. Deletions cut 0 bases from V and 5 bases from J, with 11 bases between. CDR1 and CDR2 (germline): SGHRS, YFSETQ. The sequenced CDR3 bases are TGCGCCAGCAGCTTGGGCAACAGTATGACTGAA. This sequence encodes CASSLGNSMTE. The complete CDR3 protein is CASSLGNSMTEAFF.

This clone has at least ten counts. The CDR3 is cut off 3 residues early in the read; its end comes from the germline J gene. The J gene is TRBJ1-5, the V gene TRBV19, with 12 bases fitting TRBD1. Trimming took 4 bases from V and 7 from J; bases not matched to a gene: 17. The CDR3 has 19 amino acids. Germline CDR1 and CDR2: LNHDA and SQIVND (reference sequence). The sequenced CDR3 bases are TGTGCCAGTAGTAAGGATCTCGGGGGGGGACAGGGGGCGAGCCAGCCC. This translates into CASSKDLGGGQGASQP. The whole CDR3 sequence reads CASSKDLGGGQGASQPQHF. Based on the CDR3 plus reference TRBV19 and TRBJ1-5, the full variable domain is DGGITQSPKYLFRKEGQNVTLSCEQNLNHDAMYWYRQDPGQGLRLIYYSQIVNDFQKGDIAEGYSVSREKKESFPLTVTSAQKNPTAFYLCASSKDLGGGQGASQPQHFGDGTRLSIL.

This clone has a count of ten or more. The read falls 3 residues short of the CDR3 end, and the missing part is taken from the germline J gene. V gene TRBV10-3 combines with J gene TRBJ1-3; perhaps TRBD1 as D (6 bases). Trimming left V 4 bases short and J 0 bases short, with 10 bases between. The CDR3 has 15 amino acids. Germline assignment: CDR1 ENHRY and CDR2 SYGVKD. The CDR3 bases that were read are TGTGCCATCAGTGGGAAGGGGGACTCTGGAAACACC. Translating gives CAISGKGDSGNT. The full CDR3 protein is CAISGKGDSGNTIYF.

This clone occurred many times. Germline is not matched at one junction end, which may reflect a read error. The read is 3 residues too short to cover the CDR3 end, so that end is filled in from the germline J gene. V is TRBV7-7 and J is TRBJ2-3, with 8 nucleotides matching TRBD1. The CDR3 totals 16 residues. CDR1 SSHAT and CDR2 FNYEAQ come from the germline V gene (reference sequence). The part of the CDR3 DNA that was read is TGTGCTAGCAGCTTAGGGCAGGGGGCGCAGGAAGATACG. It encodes CASSLGQGAQEDT. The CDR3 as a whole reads CASSLGQGAQEDTQYF.